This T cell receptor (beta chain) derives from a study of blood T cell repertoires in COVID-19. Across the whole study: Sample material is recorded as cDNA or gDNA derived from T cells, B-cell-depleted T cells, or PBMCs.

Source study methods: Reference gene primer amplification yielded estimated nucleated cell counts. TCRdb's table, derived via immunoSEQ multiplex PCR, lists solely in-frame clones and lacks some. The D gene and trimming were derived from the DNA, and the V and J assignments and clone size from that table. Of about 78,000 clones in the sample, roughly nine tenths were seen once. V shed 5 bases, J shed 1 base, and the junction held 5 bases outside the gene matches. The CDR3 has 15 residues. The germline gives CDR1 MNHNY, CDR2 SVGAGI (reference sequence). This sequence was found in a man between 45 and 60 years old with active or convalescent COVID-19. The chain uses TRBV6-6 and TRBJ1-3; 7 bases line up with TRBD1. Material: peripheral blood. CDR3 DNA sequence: TGTGCCAGCAGTCCCGACAGGGTGTCTGGAAACACCATATATTTT. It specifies CASSPDRVSGNTIYF.